The 27 T cell receptor beta chains in this list originate from one sample, sequenced in a study of CD8+ T cells in alopecia areata. Following RNA extraction, reverse transcription yielded cDNA that acted as the sequencing template. The assay was immunoSEQ multiplex PCR, and TCRdb's table has in-frame clones only and misses some. This table has some 180,000 clones, 56% appearing once. The sequenced sample consisted of CD8+ T cells sorted from blood. The source of these receptors is a human donor in good health.

This clone was counted a few times. The V and J genes are TRBV7-9 and TRBJ1-2, with D unclear. Trimming removed 4 bases at V and 6 bases at J, with 24 bases between. Germline CDR1 SEHNR, CDR2 FQNEAQ (reference sequence). CDR3 length: 17 amino acids. In DNA, the CDR3 is TGTGCCAGCAGCTCTTCACGACTGGACTTTAGAGGACATGGCTACACCTTC. It is translated as CASSSSRLDFRGHGYTF.

V is TRBV7-9 and J is TRBJ2-7, with D perhaps matching TRBD1 (6 bases). Germline CDR1 SEHNR, CDR2 FQNEAQ (reference sequence). With 7 bases removed from V and 1 base from J, the gap between germline ends came to 17 bases. CDR3 length: 15 residues. CDR3 protein: CASMNRGRGSYEQYF. CDR3 sequence (DNA): TGTGCCAGCATGAATCGGGGCAGGGGATCCTACGAGCAGTACTTC.

This clone was seen only a few times. The chain has TRBV4-1 and TRBJ2-5, with 11 positions matching TRBD1. Per germline, CDR1 MGHRA and CDR2 YSYEKL. V was pared by 2 bases and J by 6 bases, with 8 bases of the junction left unmatched. This CDR3 has 16 residues. The CDR3 spells CASSQLTGQGAQTQYF. The CDR3 DNA follows: TGCGCCAGCAGCCAACTTACCGGACAGGGGGCCCAGACCCAGTACTTC.

This clone was seen only a few times. The chain joins TRBV5-4 to TRBJ2-1; TRBD2 agrees at 10 bases. CDR3 length: 16 residues. Germline loops: CDR1 SGHNT, CDR2 YYREEE (reference sequence). J lost 4 bases, V lost 3 bases, and 7 bases had no gene match. CDR3: CASSSYPSGGYNEQFF. The CDR3 coding sequence is TGTGCCAGCAGCTCCTACCCTAGCGGGGGATACAATGAGCAGTTCTTC.

The chain carries TRBV6-5 and TRBJ2-7; 7 bases map to TRBD1. This CDR3 has 13 amino acids. After removal of 6 bases from V and 2 bases from J, the junction contained 4 bases not matched to a gene. Germline lookup yields CDR1 MNHEY and CDR2 SVGAGI. In nucleotides, the CDR3 is TGTGCCAGCAGCCGACAGGGCACCTACGAGCAGTACTTC. This translates into CASSRQGTYEQYF.

This chain connects TRBV29-1 to TRBJ2-7, with D tentatively TRBD2 (5 bases). The V end lost 5 bases, the J end lost 7 bases, and 12 bases lay between the germline ends. Looked up from germline, CDR1 is SQVTM and CDR2 is ANQGSEA. This CDR3 comprises 11 residues. This chain's CDR3 is CSVKGSGEQYF. The CDR3 DNA is TGCAGCGTTAAAGGGTCGGGAGAGCAGTACTTC.

The V and J genes are TRBV2 and TRBJ2-7; 8 nucleotides agree with TRBD1. Germline V CDR1 and CDR2: SNHLY, FYNNEI. The CDR3 runs to 15 residues. The ends lost 6 bases at V and 1 base at J; junction bases unmatched: 8. CDR3: CASSDHGTGSYEQYF. DNA for the CDR3: TGTGCCAGCAGCGATCACGGGACAGGTTCCTACGAGCAGTACTTC.

This clone came up a few times. CDR3 nucleotide sequence: TGTGCCAGCAGCTTAGTGGGACAGGTCACAGATACGCAGTATTTT. Amino acid sequence: CASSLVGQVTDTQYF. V and J are TRBV7-9 and TRBJ2-3; 8 positions agree with TRBD1. The CDR3 totals 15 residues. Losses at the gene ends were 1 base for V and 2 bases for J; bases not matched to a gene: 2. Germline assignment: CDR1 SEHNR and CDR2 FQNEAQ (reference sequence).

Comment on this clone: An end of the junction differs from the germline gene, which may be a read error. Within the sample, other DNA sequences also encode this same CDR3. The genes are TRBV29-1 and TRBJ1-1; a weak D match, TRBD1 (6 bases). CDR1 and CDR2 (germline): SQVTM, ANQGSEA. There are 11 residues in the CDR3. Written as DNA, the CDR3 is TGCAGCGTTGAGAGGGACACCGAAGCTTTCTTT. Its protein product is CSVERDTEAFF.

This clone was seen only a few times. The chain couples TRBV10-3 to TRBJ2-1; TRBD1 or TRBD2 may be the D gene (6 bases each). There are 13 residues in the CDR3. In germline, CDR1 is ENHRY, CDR2 SYGVKD. V was trimmed by 10 bases and J by 4 bases, leaving 14 bases between them. The CDR3 DNA is TGTGCCAATCGACAGGAGGGATACAATGAGCAGTTCTTC. Translation: CANRQEGYNEQFF.

This rearrangement joins TRBV7-9 to TRBJ1-5; D not resolved. Germline V CDR1 and CDR2: SEHNR, FQNEAQ (reference sequence). Trimming pared 1 base from V and 3 bases from J, leaving 7 bases between. CDR3 length: 14 residues. The CDR3 DNA reads TGTGCCAGCAGCTTAGACGGTAACAATCAGCCCCAGCATTTT. Translating gives CASSLDGNNQPQHF.

V usage is TRBV15 and J usage is TRBJ2-2; possibly TRBD2 for D (6 bases). CDR1 is LNHNV and CDR2 is YYDKDF in the germline V gene (reference sequence). This CDR3 has 15 amino acids. The V end lost 8 bases, the J end lost 4 bases, and 17 bases lay between the germline ends. The CDR3 is CATGARSGGTGELFF. As DNA, the CDR3 is TGTGCCACCGGGGCAAGGTCCGGGGGCACCGGGGAGCTGTTTTTT.

This clone was seen more than once but under ten times. The chain recombines TRBV4-1 with TRBJ2-3; D gene ambiguous. V was clipped by 0 bases and J by 3 bases, with 7 bases between them. The germline V gene has CDR1 MGHRA and CDR2 YSYEKL. There are 14 residues in the CDR3. The CDR3 nucleotides are TGCGCCAGCAGCCAAGAGGCAGCGACAGATACGCAGTATTTT. Translation gives CASSQEAATDTQYF.

The genes are TRBV7-9 and TRBJ1-2; D is perhaps TRBD1 (6 bases). Trimming stripped 5 bases from V and 4 bases from J, with 11 bases between. Germline lookup yields CDR1 SEHNR and CDR2 FQNEAQ (reference sequence). This CDR3 is 13 amino acids long. The CDR3 DNA follows: TGTGCCAGCAGCCTACAGGGTACCTATGGCTACACCTTC. Translation gives CASSLQGTYGYTF.

The chain carries TRBV9 and TRBJ2-7; D is possibly TRBD1 (5 bases). Trimming took 3 bases from V and 0 from J, leaving 7 bases between them. Germline V gives CDR1 SGDLS, CDR2 YYNGEE. The CDR3 covers 13 residues. As DNA, the CDR3 is TGTGCCAGCAGCGACAGGTCCTCCTACGAGCAGTACTTC. This encodes CASSDRSSYEQYF. Full variable domain (missing parts from reference TRBV9 and TRBJ2-7): DSGVTQTPKHLITATGQRVTLRCSPRSGDLSVYWYQQSLDQGLQFLIQYYNGEERAKGNILERFSAQQFPDLHSELNLSSLELGDSALYFCASSDRSSYEQYFGPGTRLTVT.

This chain links TRBV7-8 with TRBJ1-1, with 9 bases lining up with TRBD1. CDR1 is SGHVS and CDR2 is FQNEAQ in the germline V gene. The ends lost 2 bases at V and 7 bases at J; junction bases unmatched: 8. The CDR3 sequence is 15 residues long. The DNA of the CDR3 is TGTGCCAGCAGCTTAAGGGCACAGGGGGCGGGTGAAGCTTTCTTT. Translating gives CASSLRAQGAGEAFF.

This chain links TRBV5-5 with TRBJ2-2; possible D gene TRBD2, 6 bases. Trimming took 1 base from V and 1 from J, leaving 11 bases between them. CDR3 length equals 16 residues. The V gene's germline CDR1 is SGHKS and CDR2 YYEKEE (reference sequence). In DNA, the CDR3 is TGTGCCAGCAGCTTGTGGGGGGATAAGAACACCGGGGAGCTGTTTTTT. It yields the protein CASSLWGDKNTGELFF.

J is TRBJ2-7 and V is TRBV5-1; 8 positions agree with TRBD1. Per the germline V gene, CDR1 is SGHRS and CDR2 is YFSETQ. The ends lost 4 bases at V and 4 bases at J; junction bases unmatched: 10. The CDR3 runs 15 residues. The CDR3 protein is CASSPSAGGSYEQYF. DNA of the CDR3: TGCGCCAGCAGCCCTTCGGCAGGGGGCAGTTACGAGCAGTACTTC. Looking up the rest from reference TRBV5-1 and TRBJ2-7 gives the full variable domain: KAGVTQTPRYLIKTRGQQVTLSCSPISGHRSVSWYQQTPGQGLQFLFEYFSETQRNKGNFPGRFSGRQFSNSRSEMNVSTLELGDSALYLCASSPSAGGSYEQYFGPGTRLTVT.

This clone appeared a few times. V gene TRBV7-6 combines with J gene TRBJ2-7, with 10 bases matching TRBD1. V lost 3 bases, J lost 1 base, and 3 bases stayed unmatched. There are 15 residues in the CDR3. Germline CDR1 reads SGHVS; CDR2 reads FNYEAQ. The CDR3 protein is CASSLGQGPSYEQYF. DNA of the CDR3: TGTGCCAGCAGCTTGGGACAGGGGCCTTCCTACGAGCAGTACTTC.

This clone has just a few counts. The chain joins TRBV29-1 to TRBJ1-4; D not resolved. Between the trimmed V and J ends, which lost 4 bases and 6 bases, there was a span of 12 bases. CDR1 is SQVTM and CDR2 is ANQGSEA in the germline V gene. The length of the CDR3 is 13 residues. In nucleotides, the CDR3 is TGCAGCGTTGCAGTCGGACGGGATGAAAAACTGTTTTTT. This gives the protein CSVAVGRDEKLFF.

V is TRBV5-1 and J is TRBJ2-7, with 7 bases aligning to TRBD1. V trimming: 2 bases; J trimming: 5 bases; junction bases outside the gene matches: 7. Germline CDR1 and CDR2: SGHRS and YFSETQ. There are 14 residues in the CDR3. The CDR3 is CASSLGRGLNEQYF. DNA for the CDR3: TGCGCCAGCAGCTTAGGAAGGGGGCTTAACGAGCAGTACTTC.

This clone was counted a few times. The genes are TRBV5-1 and TRBJ1-5; D not resolved. CDR1 and CDR2 from the germline V gene are SGHRS and YFSETQ. V was pared by 5 bases and J by 0 bases, with 12 bases between. There are 15 residues in the CDR3. The CDR3 protein is CASRAEPNSNQPQHF. The CDR3 bases are TGCGCCAGCAGGGCCGAACCCAATAGCAATCAGCCCCAGCATTTT.

V and J are TRBV5-1 and TRBJ1-2, with D unclear. Germline CDR1 is SGHRS and CDR2 is YFSETQ. With 3 bases removed from V and 6 bases from J, the gap between germline ends came to 9 bases. CDR3 length: 12 amino acids. The CDR3 coding sequence is TGCGCCAGCAGCTCCTATAAGGATGGCTACACCTTC. Amino acids: CASSSYKDGYTF.

The chain combines TRBV29-1 with TRBJ1-2; 7 bases are a match to TRBD1. CDR3 length: 14 amino acids. Germline CDR1 and CDR2: SQVTM and ANQGSEA. V shed 4 bases and J 3 bases; nucleotides not matched to a gene: 8. The CDR3 protein is CSVGKQGTDYGYTF. The DNA of the CDR3 is TGCAGCGTTGGGAAACAGGGGACCGACTATGGCTACACCTTC.

This clone was detected a few times. V and J are TRBV7-9 and TRBJ1-5; maybe TRBD1 (5 bases). V lost 3 bases and J 6 bases, leaving 15 bases between the germline ends. Germline lookup yields CDR1 SEHNR and CDR2 FQNEAQ (reference sequence). The CDR3 spans 15 residues. Here the CDR3 reads CASSLGQGGRQPQHF. CDR3 DNA: TGTGCCAGCAGCTTGGGGCAGGGCGGACGTCAGCCCCAGCATTTT.

The V and J genes are TRBV4-1 and TRBJ1-6; 7 nucleotides agree with TRBD1. There are 15 residues in the CDR3. Germline V CDR1 and CDR2: MGHRA, YSYEKL. The J segment lost 9 bases and the V segment lost 3 bases, leaving 8 bases of the junction unmatched. CDR3 nucleotides: TGCGCCAGCAGCCAGGGCGGACAGGTCTCTTCACCCCTCCACTTT. Residues: CASSQGGQVSSPLHF.

CDR3 sequence reads: CATNQGYGNTIYF. CDR3 DNA: TGTGCCACCAACCAGGGTTACGGAAACACCATATATTTT. The chain couples TRBV15 to TRBJ1-3, with D possibly being TRBD1 (5 bases). The ends were cut back, 7 bases at V and 4 bases at J, with 11 bases in the middle. The length of the CDR3 is 13 residues. Germline CDR1 is LNHNV and CDR2 is YYDKDF (reference sequence).